A single sample is the source of the 32 T cell receptor beta chains below, sequenced in a study of blood T cells in healthy people across ages. Primed by a sample-barcoded 5' primer and a J-beta primer mix, a second PCR proceeded for 7 to 11 cycles. TCRdb called the 5' RACE reads again in MiXCR, with one record for every CDR3 protein. The top ten hold more than 8.5% of the sample, which has some 890,000 distinct CDR3 sequences, almost 30% seen once. These data were likewise used in another study, on T cells of mothers and their children.

The sequenced sample consisted of blood. Receptors originate from a woman aged 40 to 50 in good health.

The chain links TRBV6-1 to TRBJ1-4; the match to TRBD1 covers 7 bases. The germline gives CDR1 MNHNS, CDR2 SASEGT. V trimming: 1 base; J trimming: 3 bases; junction bases outside the gene matches: 5. The CDR3 has 16 amino acids. CDR3 nucleotide sequence: TGTGCCAGCAGTGAAGTGAAGGGGGCGCCTAATGAAAAACTGTTTTTT. The encoded protein is CASSEVKGAPNEKLFF.

The gene calls are TRBV7-6 and TRBJ2-5, with D possibly matching TRBD1 (6 bases). V lost 1 base, J lost 2 bases, and 14 bases lay in between. This CDR3 has 16 amino acids. The germline CDR1 and CDR2 sequences are SGHVS and FNYEAQ. This CDR3 reads CASSLETGQYQETQYF. DNA of the CDR3: TGTGCCAGCAGCTTAGAGACAGGCCAATATCAAGAGACCCAGTACTTC.

The gene calls are TRBV19 and TRBJ2-7; possibly TRBD1 for D (6 bases). This CDR3 contains 13 residues. The V gene lost 6 bases and the J gene lost 3 bases, with 12 bases spanning the gap. Germline lookup yields CDR1 LNHDA and CDR2 SQIVND (reference sequence). This chain's CDR3 is CASRQQGVYEQYF. The CDR3 bases are TGTGCCAGTAGGCAACAGGGAGTCTACGAGCAGTACTTC.

This clonotype has more than one count but fewer than ten. The genes are TRBV11-1 and TRBJ1-1; tentatively, D is TRBD1 (5 bases). Germline V gene lookup returns CDR1 SGHAT and CDR2 FQDESV (reference sequence). The ends were cut back, 4 bases at V and 5 bases at J, with 14 bases in the middle. This CDR3 spans 14 amino acids. CDR3 in DNA: TGTGCCAGCAGCTCGCAGGGTTTTCGGACTGAAGCTTTCTTT. Translated, it gives CASSSQGFRTEAFF.

This clonotype was seen at least ten times. This chain joins TRBV4-1 and TRBJ2-1; 13 nucleotides match TRBD2. This CDR3 is 20 amino acids long. V lost 1 base to trimming and J lost 0 bases; unmatched junction nucleotides: 9. The germline V gene has CDR1 MGHRA and CDR2 YSYEKL. The CDR3 protein is CASSQGLAGGRISSYNEQFF. The DNA for the CDR3 is TGCGCCAGCAGCCAAGGACTAGCGGGGGGCCGTATCAGCTCCTACAATGAGCAGTTCTTC.

This clonotype showed up many times. The DNA of the CDR3 is TGCGCCAGCAGCTGGAACAGGGATGTTAGCACAGATACGCAGTATTTT. It translates to CASSWNRDVSTDTQYF. The V and J genes are TRBV5-1 and TRBJ2-3; TRBD1 might be the D (6 bases). This CDR3 comprises 16 residues. The germline gives CDR1 SGHRS, CDR2 YFSETQ. V gave up 3 bases and J gave up 0 bases, with 14 bases separating them. The complete variable domain, with remaining parts taken from reference TRBV5-1 and TRBJ2-3, reads KAGVTQTPRYLIKTRGQQVTLSCSPISGHRSVSWYQQTPGQGLQFLFEYFSETQRNKGNFPGRFSGRQFSNSRSEMNVSTLELGDSALYLCASSWNRDVSTDTQYFGPGTRLTVL.

This clonotype was found many times. J is TRBJ2-4 and V is TRBV5-1; either TRBD1 or TRBD2 may supply D (5 bases each). The germline V gene has CDR1 SGHRS and CDR2 YFSETQ. This CDR3 contains 18 residues. Trimming removed 0 bases from V and 4 bases from J, with 20 bases in between. The CDR3 bases are TGCGCCAGCAGCTTGGTCCCCGGGACGAAGGACCCAAAAAACATTCAGTACTTC. The encoded protein is CASSLVPGTKDPKNIQYF.

As concerns this clonotype: This may stem from a read error, because a much larger clone lies one nucleotide away. The DNA for the CDR3 is TGTGCCAGCAGCTGCGAGGGGGGCTCCTACAATGAGCAGTTCTTC. Its translation: CASSCEGGSYNEQFF. The chain recombines TRBV5-5 with TRBJ2-1; D is perhaps TRBD1 or TRBD2 (6 bases each). V lost 3 bases to trimming and J lost 0 bases, with 10 bases between them. The germline V gene has CDR1 SGHKS and CDR2 YYEKEE (reference sequence). The CDR3 is 15 residues long.

This sequence joins TRBV20-1 and TRBJ2-4, with 11 bases fitting TRBD2. This CDR3 spans 13 amino acids. From germline, CDR1 is DFQATT and CDR2 SNEGSKA (reference sequence). The ends lost 5 bases at V and 13 bases at J; junction bases unmatched: 10. The CDR3 DNA is TGCAGTGCTGGGACTAGCGGAAGAAAAGAGCAGTACTTC. It codes for CSAGTSGRKEQYF.

The chain carries TRBV5-4 and TRBJ1-6; 9 bases line up with TRBD1. From germline, CDR1 is SGHNT and CDR2 YYREEE (reference sequence). The CDR3 spans 16 residues. The ends lost 4 bases at V and 6 bases at J; junction bases unmatched: 8. CDR3 sequence reads: CASSPTGQGPNSPLHF. The CDR3 DNA reads TGTGCCAGCAGCCCAACGGGACAGGGCCCTAATTCACCCCTCCACTTT.

V gene TRBV7-8 combines with J gene TRBJ2-3, with a tentative D call TRBD1 (7 bases). The CDR3 runs to 19 residues. Germline CDR1 SGHVS, CDR2 FQNEAQ. V shed 1 base and J shed 1 base, with 21 bases lying between them. The CDR3: CASSLDKGGRRGRTDTQYF. The CDR3, as DNA: TGTGCCAGCAGCTTAGATAAAGGGGGACGGAGGGGGCGCACAGATACGCAGTATTTT. The variable domain in full, completed from reference TRBV7-8 and TRBJ2-3, reads GAGVSQSPRYKVAKRGQDVALRCDPISGHVSLFWYQQALGQGPEFLTYFQNEAQLDKSGLPSDRFFAERPEGSVSTLKIQRTQQEDSAVYLCASSLDKGGRRGRTDTQYFGPGTRLTVL.

This clonotype was seen ten or more times. The V call is TRBV28, the J call TRBJ2-7; D is possibly TRBD1 (5 bases). Germline CDR1 is MDHEN and CDR2 is SYDVKM. V gave up 2 bases and J gave up 8 bases, with 13 bases separating them. The CDR3 length is 13 residues. CDR3 DNA: TGTGCCAGCAGTTTACCCCAGGGTTTCAAGCAGTACTTC. Protein: CASSLPQGFKQYF.

The CDR3 reads CASSTRTGGFTGELFF. In nucleotides, the CDR3 is TGTGCCAGCAGCACCCGGACAGGGGGCTTCACCGGGGAGCTGTTTTTT. J is TRBJ2-2 and V is TRBV6-5; 11 nucleotides match TRBD1. Losses at the gene ends were 6 bases for V and 4 bases for J; bases not matched to a gene: 7. The CDR3 spans 16 residues. Germline V gives CDR1 MNHEY, CDR2 SVGAGI.

In the case of this clonotype: No conserved phenylalanine or tryptophan is present at the end of the CDR3, so a read error is the likely explanation. The chain combines TRBV5-1 with TRBJ2-2; D unclear. The CDR3 is 13 amino acids. V shed 0 bases and J shed 1 base, with 1 base lying between them. In germline, CDR1 is SGHRS, CDR2 YFSETQ. The CDR3 DNA reads as TGCGCCAGCAGCTTGGGGAACACCGGGGAGCTGTTTGTT. Translated, it gives CASSLGNTGELFV.

This chain joins TRBV5-1 and TRBJ1-1, with 8 positions matching TRBD1. Germline V gene lookup returns CDR1 SGHRS and CDR2 YFSETQ. The V segment lost 5 bases and the J segment 4 bases; nucleotides outside the gene matches: 13. CDR3 length: 16 amino acids. This CDR3 is CASSSRQGQWGTEAFF. CDR3 nucleotide sequence: TGCGCCAGCAGTTCCCGACAGGGGCAGTGGGGCACTGAAGCTTTCTTT.

This clonotype was seen at least ten times. The chain recombines TRBV20-1 with TRBJ2-7; possibly TRBD1 for D (5 bases). The ends were cut back, 0 bases at V and 4 bases at J, with 7 bases in the middle. Germline V gene lookup returns CDR1 DFQATT and CDR2 SNEGSKA (reference sequence). The CDR3 has 12 amino acids. CDR3 protein: CSARDQGYEQYF. The CDR3 DNA sequence: TGCAGTGCTAGAGATCAGGGATACGAGCAGTACTTC.

The V and J genes are TRBV7-6 and TRBJ2-7; 7 bases match TRBD2. The germline CDR1 and CDR2 sequences are SGHVS and FNYEAQ. After removal of 5 bases from V and 2 bases from J, the junction contained 6 bases not matched to a gene. This CDR3 has 14 residues. CDR3 residues: CASSPAAGAYEQYF. CDR3 coding DNA: TGTGCCAGCAGCCCCGCCGCGGGGGCCTACGAGCAGTACTTC.

The genes are TRBV7-3 and TRBJ2-7, with D maybe TRBD2 (6 bases). Trimming removed 1 base from V and 6 bases from J, with 10 bases in between. Per germline, CDR1 SGHTA and CDR2 FQGTGA. The CDR3 has 13 amino acids. The CDR3 loop reads CASSLKWGGEQYF. In DNA form, the CDR3 reads TGTGCCAGCAGCTTAAAATGGGGAGGCGAGCAGTACTTC.

The CDR3 loop reads CASSFNEDTEAFF. The CDR3 coding sequence is TGCGCCAGCAGCTTCAATGAGGACACTGAAGCTTTCTTT. This chain links TRBV5-1 with TRBJ1-1, with no clear D. This CDR3 contains 13 residues. Trimming pared 2 bases from V and 3 bases from J, leaving 8 bases between. Germline lookup yields CDR1 SGHRS and CDR2 YFSETQ.

This clonotype was counted once. The chain is built from TRBV12-3 or TRBV12-4 and TRBJ2-7; 7 nucleotides align to TRBD1. After removal of 5 bases from V and 5 bases from J, the junction contained 21 bases not matched to a gene. CDR3 size: 18 residues. The CDR3 protein is CASSPNMGLRQGVHEQYF. The CDR3 DNA is TGTGCCAGCAGTCCTAATATGGGCCTCCGACAGGGTGTCCACGAGCAGTACTTC.

As regards this clonotype: This may arise from a read error, as a much more abundant clone is one base away. J is TRBJ2-7 and V is TRBV10-3; 8 bases are shared with TRBD2. The CDR3 sequence is 14 residues long. Germline V lookup: CDR1 ENHRY, CDR2 SYGVKD. In DNA form, the CDR3 reads TGTGCCGTCTCAGGGCGGGGGGCTGCCTACGGGCAGTACTTC. It is translated as CAVSGRGAAYGQYF.

This clonotype was counted only a few times. The V and J genes are TRBV5-1 and TRBJ1-1; D is undetermined. V dropped 2 bases and J dropped 4 bases, with 15 bases sitting between them. Germline V CDR1 and CDR2: SGHRS, YFSETQ. There are 15 residues in the CDR3. The CDR3 DNA is TGCGCCAGCAGCTTCACCCAGAGGCAGCGCACTGAAGCTTTCTTT. Protein sequence: CASSFTQRQRTEAFF.

The chain links TRBV7-9 to TRBJ2-3, with D perhaps TRBD1 (5 bases). CDR3 length equals 15 residues. From germline, CDR1 is SEHNR and CDR2 FQNEAQ (reference sequence). V was cut by 3 bases and J by 0 bases, with 10 bases left in between. The CDR3 protein is CASSLTATSTDTQYF. Written as DNA, the CDR3 is TGTGCCAGCAGCTTGACAGCAACTAGCACAGATACGCAGTATTTT.

With regard to this clonotype: The junction differs from germline at one of its ends, possibly a read error. The V and J genes are TRBV11-2 and TRBJ1-3, with D perhaps matching TRBD1 (5 bases). Germline V gives CDR1 SGHAT, CDR2 FQNNGV. The CDR3 is 16 residues long. The CDR3 spells CASTPLFGDSGDTIYF. DNA for the CDR3: TGTGCCAGCACCCCCCTGTTTGGGGACTCTGGAGACACCATATATTTT.

In this sample, this clonotype turned up a few times. V is TRBV5-1 and J is TRBJ2-1; TRBD1 agrees at 7 bases. Germline V gene sequence: CDR1 SGHRS, CDR2 YFSETQ. The J segment lost 5 bases and the V segment lost 3 bases, leaving 5 bases of the junction unmatched. The CDR3 sequence is 14 residues long. CDR3: CASSSQGINNEQFF. The CDR3, as DNA: TGCGCCAGCAGCTCACAGGGGATTAACAATGAGCAGTTCTTC.

This chain connects TRBV7-9 to TRBJ2-7; D is undetermined. Germline loops: CDR1 SEHNR, CDR2 FQNEAQ (reference sequence). The length of the CDR3 is 11 residues. Trimming removed 4 bases from V and 7 bases from J, with 8 bases in between. This chain's CDR3 is CASSWYNEQYF. CDR3 in DNA: TGTGCCAGCAGCTGGTATAATGAGCAGTACTTC.

This clonotype was counted ten times or more. V and J are TRBV20-1 and TRBJ2-5; 8 nucleotides line up with TRBD1. The CDR3 has 14 residues. CDR1 DFQATT and CDR2 SNEGSKA come from the germline V gene (reference sequence). V lost 4 bases, J lost 5 bases, and 9 bases stayed unmatched. The CDR3 DNA is TGCAGTGCTAACCGACAGGGGCGAACGGAGACCCAGTACTTC. As protein: CSANRQGRTETQYF.

A remark on this clonotype: This may come from a read error, since a much larger clone is one base off. The rearrangement uses TRBV28 and TRBJ2-1; 9 bases align to TRBD1. V dropped 2 bases and J dropped 13; count of bases not matched to a gene: 12. This CDR3 contains 15 residues. CDR1 is MDHEN, CDR2 SYDVKM, per germline. Here the CDR3 DNA reads TGTGCCAGCAGTTTAAGGGGGACAGGGCTGGAGACCCAGTTCTTC. This gives the protein CASSLRGTGLETQFF.

The chain links TRBV4-3 to TRBJ1-5, with 7 bases aligning to TRBD1. Per the germline V gene, CDR1 is LGHNA and CDR2 is YSLEER. The V and J ends lost 3 bases and 2 bases, in that order; junction bases with no gene match: 7. The CDR3 extends over 16 amino acids. CDR3 in amino acids: CASSQETGLGNQPQHF. CDR3 DNA: TGCGCCAGCAGCCAGGAGACAGGGCTGGGCAATCAGCCCCAGCATTTT.

The chain has TRBV29-1 and TRBJ1-1; TRBD1 matches 8 bases. The CDR3 is 14 residues long. J lost 4 bases, V lost 0 bases, and 4 bases had no gene match. CDR1 SQVTM and CDR2 ANQGSEA come from the germline V gene. For the CDR3, the DNA is TGCAGCGTTGAAGATCTTACAGGGGGCACTGAAGCTTTCTTT. Its protein product is CSVEDLTGGTEAFF.

V usage is TRBV9 and J usage is TRBJ2-3; 7 bases fit TRBD2. CDR3 length equals 15 residues. The trim removed 0 bases at V and 1 base at J, leaving 2 bases unmatched. Looked up from germline, CDR1 is SGDLS and CDR2 is YYNGEE. The CDR3 reads CASSVAAGGTDTQYF. Here the CDR3 DNA reads TGTGCCAGCAGCGTAGCGGCGGGGGGCACAGATACGCAGTATTTT.

This chain connects TRBV2 to TRBJ2-3; no firm D call. This CDR3 has 16 residues. The V gene's germline CDR1 is SNHLY and CDR2 FYNNEI. V was clipped by 2 bases and J by 1 base, with 13 bases between them. The CDR3 DNA sequence: TGTGCCAGCAGTGAATCCCAGACCCGCGGCACAGATACGCAGTATTTT. This gives the protein CASSESQTRGTDTQYF.